This T cell receptor beta chain was sequenced for a study of CD8+CD57+ T cells in acquired aplastic anemia. Genomic DNA provided the template from which TCR beta VDJ and CDR3 profiles were obtained. TCRdb recomputed calls from the reads with MiXCR, one row per CDR3 protein. Among approximately 220,000 distinct CDR3 sequences listed, around 45% were seen once. Study-level findings and limits: Patients were compared with controls for CD8+ Simpson's diversity, and no significant difference emerged.

As regards this clonotype: Its antigen is unidentified. At one of its ends the junction is not consistent with the germline gene, which may arise from a read error.

Patients picked for sequencing had shown CD8+CD57+ cell expansion detected by flow cytometry. Germline V gives CDR1 MNHGY, CDR2 SVAAGI. The CDR3 spans 18 residues. Material: sorted CD4+, CD8+, or CD8+CD57+ T cells (not recorded which) from PBMCs. This sequence was found in a human donor with aplastic anemia. V gene TRBV6-9 combines with J gene TRBJ2-1; 9 bases match TRBD1. In DNA, the CDR3 is TGTGCCAGCAGTTTATTCATCGCGGGGACAGGGATGTTAAATGAGCAGTCCTTC. Its protein is CASSLFIAGTGMLNEQSF.